Listed below are T cell receptor beta chains from one sample, sequenced in a study of blood T cell repertoires in COVID-19. The data were produced by immunoSEQ multiplex PCR, yet TCRdb's version contains in-frame clones alone and is incomplete. The sample includes about 71,000 clones, approximately 92% of them seen just once. Source material: peripheral blood. All receptors derive from a man aged 50 to 59 with acute or convalescent COVID-19. Both conserved end residues are part of each CDR3. A D gene is named only where the DNA matches it firmly. A clone size is listed for some rows: how often the clone was seen (once, few, many), or a class if it is expanded.

clone_size j_call v_call d_call cdr3_aa cdr3_nt
. TRBJ1-4 TRBV19 TRBD1 CASSAGQGAPNEKLFF TGTGCCAGTAGTGCGGGACAGGGGGCTCCAAATGAAAAACTGTTTTTT
. TRBJ1-2 TRBV29-1 TRBD1 CSAPGTGDPRGGYTF TGCAGCGCCCCCGGGACAGGAGACCCAAGAGGAGGCTACACCTTC
once TRBJ1-1 TRBV7-2 . CASSLDAVMNTEAFF TGTGCCAGCAGCTTAGACGCAGTCATGAACACTGAAGCTTTCTTT
few TRBJ1-2 TRBV7-8 . CASSRTVNYGYTF TGTGCCAGCAGCCGCACAGTGAACTATGGCTACACCTTC
. TRBJ1-2 TRBV6-6 . CASNPGKAYGYTF TGTGCCAGCAACCCGGGGAAGGCCTATGGCTACACCTTC
. TRBJ1-1 TRBV18 . CASSPGENMNTEAFF TGTGCCAGCTCACCCGGGGAGAACATGAACACTGAAGCTTTCTTT
once TRBJ1-3 TRBV5-1 . CASSFQGGGSGNTIYF TGCGCCAGCAGCTTTCAAGGGGGGGGCTCTGGAAACACCATATATTTT
. TRBJ1-1 TRBV7-9 TRBD1 CASSPRGGTGDAEAFF TGTGCCAGCAGCCCCAGAGGTGGGACAGGGGACGCTGAAGCTTTCTTT
. TRBJ1-5 TRBV30 TRBD1 CAWSRGTGPNQPQHF TGTGCCTGGAGTCGAGGGACAGGCCCCAATCAGCCCCAGCATTTT
. TRBJ2-2 TRBV9 . CASSGRASGAGELFF TGTGCCAGCAGCGGCCGGGCGTCAGGGGCCGGGGAGCTGTTTTTT
once TRBJ1-1 TRBV3-1/TRBV3-2 . CASSQDGQRGTEAFF TGTGCCAGCAGCCAAGATGGGCAGCGGGGCACTGAAGCTTTCTTT
. TRBJ1-1 TRBV7-2 . CASSLISTAGNTEAFF TGTGCCAGCAGCTTAATATCTACAGCCGGGAACACTGAAGCTTTCTTT
. TRBJ1-5 TRBV7-2 . CASSKESNQPQHF TGTGCCAGCAGTAAGGAGAGCAATCAGCCCCAGCATTTT
once TRBJ1-4 TRBV19 . CASSTHGGKLFF TGTGCCAGTAGTACCCATGGAGGAAAACTGTTTTTT
. TRBJ1-2 TRBV19 . CASTNHREGFNYGYTF TGTGCCAGTACCAACCACAGGGAAGGTTTTAACTATGGCTACACCTTC
. TRBJ2-3 TRBV18 . CASSPPSRADTQYF TGTGCCAGCTCACCCCCGAGTCGTGCAGATACGCAGTATTTT
. TRBJ2-7 TRBV19 TRBD1 CASSMTGGNEQYF TGTGCCAGTAGTATGACAGGGGGGAACGAGCAGTACTTC
. TRBJ2-1 TRBV27 TRBD2 CASSLIDGRVGSGNNNEQFF TGTGCCAGCAGTTTAATTGACGGCAGGGTTGGTAGCGGGAACAACAATGAGCAGTTCTTC
. TRBJ1-6 TRBV9 . CASSAGAGVRSYNSPLHF TGTGCCAGCAGCGCCGGCGCAGGGGTACGGTCCTATAATTCACCCCTCCACTTT
. TRBJ1-2 TRBV9 TRBD1 CASSVGLRGQCYLGMEGTF TGTGCCAGCAGCGTAGGATTGAGGGGACAGTGTTATTTGGGGATGGAGGGTACCTTC
. TRBJ2-7 TRBV7-2 . CASSLVREYEQYF TGTGCCAGCAGCTTAGTCCGGGAATACGAGCAGTACTTC
. TRBJ2-5 TRBV27 TRBD1 CASRRTGLGETQYF TGTGCCAGCAGACGGACAGGCCTGGGAGAGACCCAGTACTTC
. TRBJ2-1 TRBV12-3/TRBV12-4 . CASSFNLHNEQFF TGTGCCAGCAGTTTTAACTTGCACAATGAGCAGTTCTTC
. TRBJ2-3 TRBV27 TRBD1 CASWDDRGTDTQYF TGTGCCAGCTGGGACGACAGGGGAACAGATACGCAGTATTTT
. TRBJ2-2 TRBV7-9 . CASSLTGELFF TGTGCCAGCAGCCTGACCGGGGAGCTGTTTTTT
. TRBJ2-7 TRBV6-5 . CASRLFRGASYEQYF TGTGCCAGCAGACTTTTCAGGGGAGCCTCCTACGAGCAGTACTTC
. TRBJ1-1 TRBV7-6 TRBD1 CASSSNRGGNTEAFF TGTGCCAGCAGCTCGAACAGGGGAGGAAACACTGAAGCTTTCTTT
. TRBJ2-1 TRBV7-2 TRBD2 CASSLGLAGGEQFF TGTGCCAGCAGCCTTGGACTAGCGGGAGGGGAGCAGTTCTTC
once TRBJ1-4 TRBV5-1 . CASSFGPTGEKLFF TGCGCCAGCAGCTTTGGTCCCACGGGTGAAAAACTGTTTTTT
. TRBJ1-2 TRBV12-3/TRBV12-4 TRBD1 CASSPTGGIGYTF TGTGCCAGCAGCCCGACAGGGGGAATCGGCTACACCTTC
. TRBJ1-4 TRBV7-9 . CASSSVYEKLFF TGTGCCAGCAGCTCCGTCTATGAAAAACTGTTTTTT